This T cell receptor (beta chain) emerged from a study of T cell responses to AZD1222 COVID-19 vaccine. Study outcomes and limitations: Sampling that yielded the repertoires occurred only after the peak T cell response.

Of note for this clone: Its target is unknown.

This CDR3 is 15 amino acids long. The V gene lost 2 bases and the J gene lost 1 base, with 12 bases spanning the gap. Looked up from germline, CDR1 is SGHRS and CDR2 is YFSETQ. Sequencing used immunoSEQ multiplex PCR; TCRdb keeps in-frame clones, though not all of them. In the table there are around 140,000 clones, 93% of which are singletons. The chain combines TRBV5-1 with TRBJ2-5; possible D gene TRBD1, 6 bases. This TCR was sampled from an adult in good health. The sequencing used peripheral blood, collected on day 0 of AZD1222 vaccination. The CDR3 region is CASSLQGRLQETQYF. CDR3 bases: TGCGCCAGCAGCTTACAGGGACGGCTCCAAGAGACCCAGTACTTC.